These T cell receptor beta chains were read from a single sample in a study of T cell changes during pregnancy in multiple sclerosis. Only in-frame clones appear in the TCRdb table, and some are missing; sequencing was by immunoSEQ multiplex PCR. The data show under 65,000 clones, 80% to 95% seen once. The source material was CD4+ T cells from peripheral blood mononuclear cells, sampled after pregnancy. Receptor source: a female donor with multiple sclerosis, enrolled in a pregnancy study. Each CDR3 is given with its conserved first and last residue. Fields, in order: D gene, V gene, J gene, CDR3 DNA, CDR3 protein. D genes are given only for firm matches.

D gene: TRBD2
V gene: TRBV2
J gene: TRBJ2-6
CDR3 DNA: TGTGCCAGCAGTGTGACTAGCGGGGGGCTAACCTCTGGGGCCAACGTCCTGACTTTC
CDR3 protein: CASSVTSGGLTSGANVLTF

D gene: NA
V gene: TRBV7-2
J gene: TRBJ1-4
CDR3 DNA: TGTGCCAGCAGCGACCCGGTGGGGGGGCGGGAAAAACTGTTTTTT
CDR3 protein: CASSDPVGGREKLFF

D gene: NA
V gene: TRBV11-2
J gene: TRBJ1-1
CDR3 DNA: TGTGCCAGCAGCCCATGGGGCGGCTTGGGGACTGAAGCTTTCTTT
CDR3 protein: CASSPWGGLGTEAFF

D gene: NA
V gene: TRBV11-3
J gene: TRBJ2-7
CDR3 DNA: TGTGCCAGCAGCTTAGCCCCAGGTACCCGGCAGTACTTC
CDR3 protein: CASSLAPGTRQYF

D gene: TRBD1
V gene: TRBV7-9
J gene: TRBJ2-7
CDR3 DNA: TGTGCCACCTCCAGGGGGTCGACTCCCGCCGAGCAGTACTTC
CDR3 protein: CATSRGSTPAEQYF

D gene: TRBD1
V gene: TRBV5-8
J gene: TRBJ2-5
CDR3 DNA: TGTGCCAGCAGCCACTCCGGGACAGGGAACTATGGAGAGACCCAGTACTTC
CDR3 protein: CASSHSGTGNYGETQYF

D gene: NA
V gene: TRBV6-5
J gene: TRBJ1-1
CDR3 DNA: TGTGCCAGCAGTTACCGTCAGGGCTGGGGTGAAGCTTTCTTT
CDR3 protein: CASSYRQGWGEAFF

D gene: TRBD1
V gene: TRBV19
J gene: TRBJ1-2
CDR3 DNA: TGTGCCAGTAGAGAGTCCGGGACAGGGCCGGCTCAGTTGGGTGGCTACACCTTC
CDR3 protein: CASRESGTGPAQLGGYTF

D gene: TRBD1
V gene: TRBV27
J gene: TRBJ1-2
CDR3 DNA: TGTGCCAGCACACACAGGGGGCGCCTGGATGGCTACACCTTC
CDR3 protein: CASTHRGRLDGYTF

D gene: TRBD1
V gene: TRBV9
J gene: TRBJ1-2
CDR3 DNA: TGTGCCAGCAGCCCACAGGGGGCCTGGTATGGCTACACCTTC
CDR3 protein: CASSPQGAWYGYTF

D gene: TRBD1
V gene: TRBV6-5
J gene: TRBJ2-1
CDR3 DNA: TGTGCCAGCGGCAGAAGAGGGGGCAGAGGGAATGAGCAGTTCTTC
CDR3 protein: CASGRRGGRGNEQFF

D gene: NA
V gene: TRBV6-5
J gene: TRBJ1-4
CDR3 DNA: TGTGCCAGCGGCCTGCAGGGTGGGGGGAAACTGTTTTTT
CDR3 protein: CASGLQGGGKLFF

D gene: NA
V gene: TRBV4-3
J gene: TRBJ1-2
CDR3 DNA: TGCGCCAGCAGCCAAGAACACCCGACAGTCTATGGCTACACCTTC
CDR3 protein: CASSQEHPTVYGYTF

D gene: NA
V gene: TRBV7-9
J gene: TRBJ2-7
CDR3 DNA: TGTGCCAGCAGCTTAGCGGGCACCACCTACGAGCAGTACTTC
CDR3 protein: CASSLAGTTYEQYF

D gene: TRBD2
V gene: TRBV27
J gene: TRBJ2-1
CDR3 DNA: TGTGCCAGCAGGGGGCGGGGGACCTACAATGAGCAGTTCTTC
CDR3 protein: CASRGRGTYNEQFF

D gene: NA
V gene: TRBV6-5
J gene: TRBJ2-1
CDR3 DNA: TGTGCCAGCAGTTACTTCGAGAGGGGAGGCCAGTTCTTC
CDR3 protein: CASSYFERGGQFF

D gene: TRBD1
V gene: TRBV29-1
J gene: TRBJ1-3
CDR3 DNA: TGCAGCGTTCAGACAGGGTTCGGAAACACCATATATTTT
CDR3 protein: CSVQTGFGNTIYF

D gene: TRBD2
V gene: TRBV9
J gene: TRBJ2-3
CDR3 DNA: TGTGCCAGCAGCGTAGGACTAGCGGGGGTTACGCAGTATTTT
CDR3 protein: CASSVGLAGVTQYF

D gene: TRBD1
V gene: TRBV5-1
J gene: TRBJ2-7
CDR3 DNA: TGCGCCAGCAGCTCCGGGACAGGGGGCAGCGAGCAGTACTTC
CDR3 protein: CASSSGTGGSEQYF

D gene: TRBD2
V gene: TRBV5-6
J gene: TRBJ2-3
CDR3 DNA: TGTGCCAGCAGCTACCGGACTAGAACAGATACGCAGTATTTT
CDR3 protein: CASSYRTRTDTQYF

D gene: TRBD2
V gene: TRBV5-6
J gene: TRBJ2-3
CDR3 DNA: TGTGCCAGCAGCTTGGCGGGGACTAGCGGGGGTGGCACAGATACGCAGTATTTT
CDR3 protein: CASSLAGTSGGGTDTQYF

D gene: TRBD1
V gene: TRBV7-3
J gene: TRBJ1-2
CDR3 DNA: TGTGCCAGCAGCCCCGAGGGGGCCAACTATGGCTACACCTTC
CDR3 protein: CASSPEGANYGYTF